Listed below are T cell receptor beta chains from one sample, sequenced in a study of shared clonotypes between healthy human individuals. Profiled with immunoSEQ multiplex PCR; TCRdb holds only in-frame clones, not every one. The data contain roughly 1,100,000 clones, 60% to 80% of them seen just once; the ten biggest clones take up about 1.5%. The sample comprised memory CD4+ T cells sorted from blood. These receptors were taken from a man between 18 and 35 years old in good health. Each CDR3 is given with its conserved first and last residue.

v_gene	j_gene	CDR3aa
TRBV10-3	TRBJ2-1	CAIKDSTSGGGDEQFF
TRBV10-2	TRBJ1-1	CASSAYNRGQTEAFF
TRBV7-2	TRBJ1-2	CASSSGTGGYTF
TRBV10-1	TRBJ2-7	CASSEGQGSYEQYF
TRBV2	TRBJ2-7	CASSAARYEQYF
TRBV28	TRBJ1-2	CASERGDYGYTF
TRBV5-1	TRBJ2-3	CASSLGAGGPGEDTQYF
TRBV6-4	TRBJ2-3	CASSDSRSPGDTQYF
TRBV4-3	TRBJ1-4	CASSQGPGTNEKLFF
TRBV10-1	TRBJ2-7	CASSAVGGTLGQYF
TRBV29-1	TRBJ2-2	CSAGQGIGGELFF
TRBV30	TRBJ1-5	CAWSVEGGSQPQHF
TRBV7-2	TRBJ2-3	CASSPPPLPSRDTQYF
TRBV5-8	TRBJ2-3	CASSSTDTQYF
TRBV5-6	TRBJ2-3	CASSQRTSGYSTDTQYF
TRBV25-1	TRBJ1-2	CASSERTGDGYTF
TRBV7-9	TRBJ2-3	CASSFTSDLTDTQYF
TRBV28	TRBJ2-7	CASSRTSYEQYF
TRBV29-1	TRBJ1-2	CSVEGTGFYGYTF
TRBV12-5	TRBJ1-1	CASGTWGGRAEAFF
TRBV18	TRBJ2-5	CASSPPAGGQETQYF
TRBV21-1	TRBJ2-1	CASSPRRHVLQFF
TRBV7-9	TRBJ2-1	CASSRDRDLNEQFF
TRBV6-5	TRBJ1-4	CASSPRQGTNEKLFF
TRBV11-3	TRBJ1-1	CASSPQGNTEAFF
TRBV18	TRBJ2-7	CATVETQGGEQYF
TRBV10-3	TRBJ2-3	CAIGTSEDTDTQYF
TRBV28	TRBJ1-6	CASAEYNSPLHF
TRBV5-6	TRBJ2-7	CASSNVAGLSYEQYF
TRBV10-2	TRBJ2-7	CASKGWAQGADEQYF
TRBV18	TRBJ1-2	CASSPSWDRSYGYTF
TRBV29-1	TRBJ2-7	CSVAHTGPREQYF
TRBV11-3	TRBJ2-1	CASQGQGLNEQFF
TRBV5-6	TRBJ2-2	CASSLVSVNTGELFF
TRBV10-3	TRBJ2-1	CAIRGGEWGLKNEQFF
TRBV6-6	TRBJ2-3	CASRDAGHPGDTQYF
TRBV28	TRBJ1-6	CASEGDANSPLHF
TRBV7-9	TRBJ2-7	CASSSTGTSSYEQYF
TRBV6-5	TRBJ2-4	CASSGTSGGGNIQYF
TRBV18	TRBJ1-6	CASSPLGLGDSPLHF
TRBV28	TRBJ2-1	CASSPLTGKGGNEQFF
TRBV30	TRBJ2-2	CAWLAGTTGELFF
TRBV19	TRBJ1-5	CASRPSGGNQPQHF
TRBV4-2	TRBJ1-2	CASSQEAGTNYGYTF
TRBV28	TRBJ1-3	CASGTSKNGNTIYF
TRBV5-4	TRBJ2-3	CASSFLDTGGADTQYF
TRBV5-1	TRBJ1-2	CASREQGRDGYTF
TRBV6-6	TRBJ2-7	CASRRGGSSYEQYF
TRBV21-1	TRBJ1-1	CASTPPWKVNTEAFF
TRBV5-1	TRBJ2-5	CASSLGDRGDRETQYF
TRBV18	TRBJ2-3	CASSPGQGARGDTQYF
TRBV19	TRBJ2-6	CASSIPRSGANVLTF
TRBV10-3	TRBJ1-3	CAISEQGPSGNTIYF
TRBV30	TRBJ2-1	CAWRGDTNEQFF
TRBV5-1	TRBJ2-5	CASSLASGSTGETQYF
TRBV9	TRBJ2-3	CASSVDVRTDTQYF
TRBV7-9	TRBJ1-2	CASSLRGDGYTF
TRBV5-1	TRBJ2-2	CASSLDSFNTGELFF